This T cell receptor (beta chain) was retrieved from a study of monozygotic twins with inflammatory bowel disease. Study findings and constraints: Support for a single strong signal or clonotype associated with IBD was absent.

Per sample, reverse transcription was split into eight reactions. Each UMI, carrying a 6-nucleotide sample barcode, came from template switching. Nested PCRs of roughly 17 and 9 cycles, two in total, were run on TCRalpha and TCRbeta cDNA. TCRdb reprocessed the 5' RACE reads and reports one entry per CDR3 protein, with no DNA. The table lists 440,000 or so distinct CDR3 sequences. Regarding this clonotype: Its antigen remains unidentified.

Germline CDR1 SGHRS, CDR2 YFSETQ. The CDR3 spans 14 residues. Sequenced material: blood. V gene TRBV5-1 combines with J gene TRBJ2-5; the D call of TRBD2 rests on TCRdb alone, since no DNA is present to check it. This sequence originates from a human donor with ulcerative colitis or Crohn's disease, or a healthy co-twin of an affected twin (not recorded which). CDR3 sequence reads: CASRPTSGGETQYF.